The 20 T cell receptor beta chains below all came from one sample that was sequenced in a study of beta chain features in type 1 diabetes. Study-wide results and limits: Type 1 diabetes patients had TCRB CDR3s that were shorter (moderately but significantly so) in all four CD4+ subsets.

Their target antigens are unknown. Expressed TCRB transcripts got sequenced, as all isolated RNA was reverse transcribed. Assay used: immunoSEQ multiplex PCR; TCRdb lists only in-frame clones, some missing. The table shows some 640,000 clones, with more than 13% occurring only once. Sequenced input: naive CD4+ T cells from blood. These receptors all stem from a man aged 18 to 30 with type 1 diabetes.

This chain links TRBV2 with TRBJ1-4; D unresolved. Per germline, CDR1 SNHLY and CDR2 FYNNEI. The V and J ends lost 4 bases and 5 bases respectively, with 8 bases between them. The CDR3 has 13 residues. CDR3 loop: CASSVTENEKLFF. For the CDR3, the DNA is TGTGCCAGCAGTGTAACAGAGAATGAAAAACTGTTTTTT.

The chain joins TRBV7-2 to TRBJ1-5; tentatively, D is TRBD1 (6 bases). Germline V gives CDR1 SGHTA, CDR2 FQGNSA. Trimming removed 3 bases at V and 7 bases at J, with 10 bases between. This CDR3 comprises 13 residues. The CDR3 protein is CASSFQGIQPQHF. The CDR3 bases are TGTGCCAGCAGCTTCCAGGGGATCCAGCCCCAGCATTTT.

The chain carries TRBV29-1 and TRBJ2-2; the match to TRBD1 covers 7 bases. The CDR3 runs to 14 residues. Germline CDR1 reads SQVTM; CDR2 reads ANQGSEA. V was pared by 6 bases and J by 7 bases, with 11 bases of the junction left unmatched. The CDR3 coding sequence is TGCAGCGTCTCTAGGGCAGGGGGAATCGGGGAGCTGTTTTTT. Protein: CSVSRAGGIGELFF.

This clone was counted only a few times. V usage is TRBV5-4 and J usage is TRBJ2-3, with a weak D call TRBD2 (5 bases). V lost 4 bases, J lost 0 bases, and 21 bases lay in between. The CDR3 extends over 18 amino acids. Per germline, CDR1 SGHNT and CDR2 YYREEE (reference sequence). CDR3 sequence reads: CASSLTPALGISTDTQYF. Here the CDR3 DNA reads TGTGCCAGCAGCCTCACCCCAGCACTAGGAATTAGCACAGATACGCAGTATTTT.

This chain links TRBV10-3 with TRBJ1-6; D perhaps matches TRBD1 (5 bases). Trimming stripped 5 bases from V and 7 bases from J, with 15 bases between. CDR3 length: 15 amino acids. Germline loops: CDR1 ENHRY, CDR2 SYGVKD. DNA of the CDR3: TGTGCCATCAGTATCAGGGAGGGGTCCAATTCACCCCTCCACTTT. It translates to CAISIREGSNSPLHF.

This clone was found a few times. The rearrangement uses TRBV28 and TRBJ2-2, with D possibly matching TRBD2 (6 bases). V gave up 1 base and J gave up 8 bases, with 8 bases separating them. Germline V gene sequence: CDR1 MDHEN, CDR2 SYDVKM. This CDR3 comprises 13 residues. CDR3 DNA sequence: TGTGCCAGCAGTTTATCGGGAGTAGGGGAGCTGTTTTTT. Translating gives CASSLSGVGELFF.

In this sample, this clone turned up a few times. This sequence joins TRBV18 and TRBJ1-1, with unresolved D. The CDR3 consists of 11 residues. Looked up from germline, CDR1 is KGHSH and CDR2 is LQKENI. The V end was cut by 5 bases, the J end by 5 bases, with 6 bases between. CDR3 loop: CASSSDTEAFF. The DNA for the CDR3 is TGTGCCAGCTCAAGTGATACTGAAGCTTTCTTT.

The rearrangement links TRBV9 to TRBJ2-3; 7 bases align to TRBD2. The junction had 12 bases not matched to a gene; V was cut back by 4 bases and J by 7 bases. The CDR3 contains 15 residues. Germline assignment: CDR1 SGDLS and CDR2 YYNGEE. CDR3 amino acids: CASSLRGGLVYTQYF. The CDR3 nucleotides read TGTGCCAGCAGCCTTCGGGGCGGACTAGTTTATACGCAGTATTTT.

About this clone itself: Additional DNA sequences in this sample encode the identical CDR3. This rearrangement joins TRBV30 to TRBJ2-3, with TRBD1 as a possible D gene (6 bases). Germline CDR1 is GTSNPN and CDR2 is SVGIG (reference sequence). Trimming shortened V by 1 base and J by 2 bases, and 7 bases separated the two germline ends. This CDR3 region has 13 residues. CDR3: CAWSGGPTDTQYF. The CDR3 region has the DNA TGTGCCTGGAGTGGGGGGCCCACAGATACGCAGTATTTT.

This clone appeared a few times. The chain combines TRBV18 with TRBJ1-4; perhaps TRBD1 as D (6 bases). The V end was cut by 4 bases, the J end by 8 bases, with 11 bases between. The CDR3 has 13 residues. The germline CDR1 and CDR2 sequences are KGHSH and LQKENI. The CDR3: CASSRGGLEKLFF. CDR3 nucleotides: TGTGCCAGCTCACGCGGGGGGCTCGAAAAACTGTTTTTT.

The chain combines TRBV23-1 with TRBJ1-1; maybe TRBD1 (5 bases). TRBV23-1 is marked as an open reading frame, function uncertain. The CDR3 loop spans 18 amino acids. V shed 0 bases and J shed 2 bases, with 19 bases lying between them. The DNA of the CDR3 is TGCGCCAGCAGTCAATCGGATTGGGTGCAGGGTTTTAACACTGAAGCTTTCTTT. As protein: CASSQSDWVQGFNTEAFF.

This clone was detected once. CDR3 nucleotide sequence: TGTGCCAGCAGCTTGGTCAACAGCGGGAGTTACAACGAGCAGTACTTC. Protein: CASSLVNSGSYNEQYF. V and J are TRBV5-4 and TRBJ2-7; 8 bases agree with TRBD2. Germline V gives CDR1 SGHNT, CDR2 YYREEE (reference sequence). V shed 0 bases, J shed 5 bases, and the junction held 10 bases outside the gene matches. The CDR3 loop spans 16 amino acids.

This clone has just a few counts. The chain recombines TRBV29-1 with TRBJ1-1; no firm D call. V was clipped by 2 bases and J by 2 bases, with 0 bases between them. Per germline, CDR1 SQVTM and CDR2 ANQGSEA. The length of the CDR3 is 10 residues. The DNA of the CDR3 is TGCAGCGTTGAAAACACTGAAGCTTTCTTT. Translation: CSVENTEAFF.

CDR3 in DNA: TGTGCCACCAGCAGGGACAGGGCTGGCTACACCTTC. This gives the protein CATSRDRAGYTF. The chain is built from TRBV15 and TRBJ1-2, with 8 nucleotides matching TRBD1. The CDR3 covers 12 residues. V lost 3 bases, J lost 7 bases, and 1 base stayed unmatched. Germline V CDR1 and CDR2: LNHNV, YYDKDF (reference sequence).

The rearrangement joins TRBV10-1 to TRBJ2-1, with TRBD2 matching 13 bases. The CDR3 runs to 14 residues. The V gene's germline CDR1 is WNHNN and CDR2 SYGVQD (reference sequence). Trimming at V came to 4 bases and at J to 7 bases, leaving 1 base not matched to a gene. The CDR3 spells CASSGLAGGNEQFF. DNA for the CDR3: TGCGCCAGCAGTGGACTAGCGGGAGGTAATGAGCAGTTCTTC.

This chain uses TRBV30 with TRBJ2-7; 8 bases align to TRBD2. Looked up from germline, CDR1 is GTSNPN and CDR2 is SVGIG (reference sequence). Trimming cost V 1 base and J 0 bases; bases outside gene matches: 8. The CDR3 is 16 amino acids. The CDR3 DNA follows: TGTGCCTGGAGTGGAGGTGGTAGCGGGACCTCCTACGAGCAGTACTTC. Translating gives CAWSGGGSGTSYEQYF.

This chain connects TRBV29-1 to TRBJ2-1, with D tentatively TRBD1 (5 bases). The CDR3 runs to 13 residues. Trimming removed 7 bases at V and 1 base at J, with 11 bases between. Germline V gene lookup returns CDR1 SQVTM and CDR2 ANQGSEA. CDR3 coding DNA: TGCAGCGCAAGCAGGGTGTCCTACAATGAGCAGTTCTTC. Its protein product is CSASRVSYNEQFF.

This clone has more than one count but fewer than ten. This chain connects TRBV5-1 to TRBJ2-7; D remains ambiguous. CDR3 length: 12 amino acids. Trimming cost V 0 bases and J 4 bases, with 5 bases left between them. Germline CDR1 and CDR2: SGHRS and YFSETQ. The chain's CDR3 is CASSLGTYEQYF. As DNA, the CDR3 is TGCGCCAGCAGCTTGGGTACTTACGAGCAGTACTTC.

This clone has more than one count but fewer than ten. The chain carries TRBV5-6 and TRBJ2-5, with D tentatively TRBD2 (6 bases). In germline, CDR1 is SGHDT, CDR2 YYEEEE. V gave up 0 bases and J gave up 5 bases, with 14 bases separating them. This CDR3 contains 15 residues. In DNA, the CDR3 is TGTGCCAGCAGCTTGGGACCCCCCCGGGGGGAGACCCAGTACTTC. Residues: CASSLGPPRGETQYF.

This clone was seen only a few times. The germline gene is not matched at one end of the junction; a read error may be the cause. The V gene is TRBV10-3, the J gene TRBJ2-7; 10 bases line up with TRBD1. The CDR3 is made up of 12 amino acids. Per the germline V gene, CDR1 is ENHRY and CDR2 is SYGVKD. The CDR3 spells CAISRQGASPNF. The CDR3 DNA reads as TGTGCCATCAGTCGACAGGGGGCATCCCCCAACTTC.